This T cell receptor (beta chain) comes out of a study of cytomegalovirus exposure and HLA in healthy donors (dated by TCRdb to about 2017). In the study overall: In an earlier analysis of roughly 500 of the donors, 276 Gb of sequence data and approximately 100 million unique TCR beta sequences from 180 million or so T cells were reported. Among 300 to 500 genotyped donors of the cohort, an average of roughly 230,000 unique TCR beta nucleotide sequences was sequenced per donor, of which 15% to 20% were non-productive. HLA typing included class I and class II loci at four-digit resolution. Five DR-DQ haplotypes were handled as single units for association and clustering, since linkage in the cohort was strong. An early release that covered some 640 HLA-typed donors contained about 300 gigabases of sequencing data and around 80 million unique TCR sequences. Donor age, sex, ethnicity and CMV serostatus were compiled together with the repertoire data. Using immunosequencing, the study profiled T cell repertoires from about 610 subjects and related those repertoires to cytomegalovirus serostatus. High-throughput TCR immunosequencing, statistical association of individual TCRs with disease status, and machine learning were combined to predict cytomegalovirus infection status. The study aimed to test whether cataloging public T cell receptors could reveal signatures of past pathogen exposure. Of the approximately 400 genotyped donors, about 80% fell in the genetic ancestry cluster associated with self-reported Caucasian donors. Besides the first cohort of 500 to 700 subjects, a separate validation cohort made up of around 120 different subjects was used. A later genetic analysis took genome-wide SNP genotypes for about three fifths of the roughly 700 donors and used that subset as a discovery cohort. In a later analysis, previously published TCR beta repertoires from hundreds of donors were re-analyzed and high-resolution HLA genotyping was added so that TCR occurrence patterns could be studied. To decide whether each TCR beta V gene segment behaved as functional or pseudogenic, an earlier analysis of some 570 of the donors relied on high-throughput TCR beta sequencing. Rather than drawing on any new phenotypic data, the later analysis identified candidate immune exposures from TCR beta sequences and the way those sequences occurred across donors. Typing coverage varied by locus: roughly 629-640 donors for A, B, C, DRB1 and DQB1; approximately 560 for DQA1; more than 600 for DPA1; 450 to 480 for DPB1. All discovery cohort repertoires had been generated on a single sequencing platform.

General study outcomes and caveats: Three of the identified cytomegalovirus-associated TCR beta chains were confirmed in vitro to be specific for cytomegalovirus antigens. CMV serostatus was the only immune exposure information available for the cohort. Because HLA typing was unavailable for some donors at each locus, only the typed subset was used in association tests. While some public TCRs were present in many individuals, most TCR sequences turned up only very rarely across donors. Over 15 rarely observed V segments, including chromosome 9 orphons, were excluded from the earlier analysis of several hundred of the donors because counts were too low. In a later genetic analysis, fewer N-insertions in productive TCRs were reported among donors in an Asian-associated ancestry cluster than the roughly 700-donor mean. A total of 150 to 200 TCR beta chains were listed by the study as associated with cytomegalovirus. Compared with equally common non-associated chains, HLA-associated TCR beta chains in a later analysis were more clonally expanded and had lower generation probabilities. Some IMGT-functional V segments, including TRBV6-2 and TRBV6-3, could not be distinguished by the 87-base-pair reads and were therefore excluded. The classifier was reported to diagnose cytomegalovirus status with high specificity and sensitivity in both the original cohort and the validation cohort. In a later analysis, the rate of TCR association differed among HLA loci, with DRB1 alleles having the most associated TCRs and HLA-C alleles having the fewest. Assigning TCR associations to individual alleles was difficult when HLA alleles, especially DR and DQ, strongly co-occurred. A further reported finding was that TCR beta sequences accurately predicted the HLA-A and HLA-B alleles for most subjects in the first cohort. In a later analysis, several top co-occurrence clusters were reported to appear linked to parvovirus B19, influenza, CMV and Epstein-Barr virus. In an earlier analysis of under 600 of the donors, most TCR beta V segments were observed in productive rearrangements about 87% or about 30% of the time, broadly matching IMGT annotations. Linkage disequilibrium might explain the correlated functional status among segregating V segments, but an unknown experimental factor could not be ruled out. In a later genetic analysis, a missense DCLRE1C variant was associated with V-gene and J-gene trimming of TCR beta chains, and the association was replicated in an independent cohort. A cluster of highly shared sequence variants was judged likely to represent a technical artifact of the sequencing pipeline. According to a later analysis, most CMV-associated TCR beta chains appeared to be HLA-restricted, and the HLA associations seemed to be driven largely by CMV exposure. The authors suggested that the approach could potentially be generalized to other disease states and immunological phenotypes. This cohort had only TCR beta chains sequenced, and the lack of alpha or paired-chain data limited which features could be detected. At a false discovery rate of 0.05, a later analysis linked about 17,000 TCR beta sequences to specific HLA alleles. Sequencing depth was assumed to be roughly uniform across donors in the presence/absence analyses, though that assumption may not hold.

The cohort was made up of approximately 670 healthy bone marrow donors. Cohort members were all nominally healthy when sampled, although unrecorded immune exposures were likely present. The donor was CMV seronegative and was included in the group of about 400 seronegative cohort members. A peripheral blood sample was collected from each donor, and TCR beta sequencing was performed on peripheral blood mononuclear cells. Genomic DNA was extracted from the blood cell samples with the Qiagen DNeasy Blood Extraction Kit. As for this clone: What this receptor recognizes is not known. The input lacks base qualities; no much larger clone sits a single base away.

From the cysteine up to the phenylalanine, the CDR3 has a length of 13 residues. Here the CDR3 DNA is all that survives: 39 bases in frame from base 1. The germline V gene (reference sequence) specifies LNHDA as CDR1 and SQIVND as CDR2. Between the V and J ends, shortened by 3 bases and 7 bases respectively, the junction contains 12 bases. Library preparation was by the immunoSEQ multiplex PCR assay. The multiplex PCR relied on a mix of 60 forward primers for TCR Vbeta segments and 13 reverse primers for TCR Jbeta segments. Amplification of the CDR3 region of rearranged TCR beta genes was performed with a multiplex PCR assay on genomic DNA. The amplified TCR beta libraries were sequenced on the Illumina HiSeq System as 87-base-pair reads. The study's own analysis went as follows. A later analysis tallied around 82 million unique TCR beta chains across the 660 or so repertoires, and about 12 million of those chains were shared by two or more donors. To remove PCR and sequencing errors, raw reads were error-corrected and collapsed into unique sequences using a nearest-neighbor algorithm that merged closely related sequences. To assign V, D and J gene segments, CDR3 sequences were aligned to IMGT reference sequences. Each retained sequence needed at least a six-nucleotide match to both a V gene segment and a J gene segment. Rearrangements were called productive when the CDR3 lacked stop codons and stayed in frame with V and J; all others were non-productive. Following IMGT convention, CDR3 was defined as the stretch from the second conserved V-encoded cysteine up to the conserved J-encoded phenylalanine. Sequences without an unambiguous match to a single V gene segment were excluded from the earlier analysis of several hundred of the donors. In an earlier analysis of around 600 of the donors, V segments were called functional above 56.7% productive rearrangements and were called segregating when the between-donor standard deviation exceeded 5%. A statistical classification framework was developed to diagnose cytomegalovirus status using the catalog of TCR beta chain sequences. In a later analysis, V and J genes were assigned by comparing TCR nucleotide sequences against IMGT/GENE-DB human TR gene sequences. In a later analysis, CDR3 sequences and most-parsimonious VDJ recombination scenarios were assigned using the TCRdist pipeline. In a later analysis, every TCR beta chain was defined by the combination of its CDR3 amino acid sequence and its V-gene family, and reads without a unique V-gene family were dropped. As a way to deal with suspected cross-contamination and a sequencing artifact, a later analysis dropped over 550 nucleotide sequences that were highly shared and had low generation probability. In a later analysis, a clonal expansion index was calculated for each public chain from normalized within-repertoire ranks of inferred template counts. In a later analysis, generation probabilities were computed using a VDJ recombination model fitted to out-of-frame rearrangements, and the results were checked against IGoR. Hypergeometric tests were used in a later analysis to score TCR-TCR, TCR-HLA and TCR-CMV co-occurrence, with a repertoire-size bias correction applied to the TCR pairs. False discovery rates were estimated in a later analysis by permuting HLA or CMV assignments 20 times. In a later analysis, co-occurring TCRs were grouped using DBSCAN, with TCRdist sequence similarity added in when clustering inside HLA-allele-positive subsets. Co-occurrence clustering excluded repertoires with fewer than 30,000 or more than 120,000 public chains, plus five with anomalous nucleotide sharing. TCRdb holds this immuneACCESS table with in-frame rearrangements only. Some clones are missing; in checked studies, unresolved V genes explain under half, and the rest has no known cause. V and J calls and clone size are those listed in that table; D and trimming were worked out from the DNA. The sample includes 70,000 to 95,000 clones, with 60% to 85% observed a single time. The leading ten clones occupy around 0.96% of the sample.

This receptor was obtained from a male donor in good health and CMV-seronegative. Material for sequencing was PBMCs. In this chain, TRBV19 is recombined with TRBJ1-2; matching of 5 bases hints at TRBD1 as the D gene. CDR3 loop: CASSMEGARGYTF. Read as DNA, the sequence is TGTGCCAGTAGTATGGAAGGGGCGCGTGGCTACACCTTC.